This T cell receptor beta chain was identified during a study of blood T cell repertoires in COVID-19. Study as a whole: T cells, B-cell-depleted T cells, or PBMCs supplied cDNA or gDNA.

In the authors' methods: Amplifying reference gene primers gave estimates of nucleated cell counts. This table comes from immunoSEQ multiplex PCR, and its TCRdb copy is limited to in-frame clones, with some not included. The DNA was the basis for D and trimming; V, J and clone size are from that table. The sample includes 150,000 to 250,000 clones, 75% to 90% seen only once; the top ten take 2% to 2.5%. Donors in Cohort 3 who had recovered were those with two negative PCRs, healthcare professional clearance, or resolution of their symptoms. The source is a woman in her 30s who had recovered from COVID-19. The sequencing input was PBMCs or T cells enriched from blood (not recorded which).

CDR3 DNA: TGCGCCAGCAGCCAAGCCAGCGGGAGTTTGGGCACAGATACGCAGTATTTT. Its translation is CASSQASGSLGTDTQYF. V gene TRBV4-1 combines with J gene TRBJ2-3; TRBD2 matches at 8 bases. The CDR3 spans 17 residues. With V trimmed by 1 base and J by 1 base, 7 bases remained unmatched. CDR1 is MGHRA and CDR2 is YSYEKL in the germline V gene.